This T cell receptor (beta chain) stems from a study of long-term antiretroviral therapy in people with HIV. Study-wide points: Pre-ART clonal expansion yielded clones that dominated the repertoire at all time points.

Note on this clone: Its antigen is currently unknown.

The length of the CDR3 is 14 residues. Germline V gene sequence: CDR1 MNHEY, CDR2 SMNVEV (reference sequence). Trimming took off 2 bases at V and 7 bases at J, with 11 bases between the two ends. With survey level as its setting, the immunoSEQ assay was v3.0. A per-sample goal of about 40,000-50,000 T-cell genomes was targeted by sequencing. TCRdb keeps only in-frame clones here, not all; method: immunoSEQ multiplex PCR. The data hold over 25,000 clones, with around 80% observed a single time. Treatment locations for all participants with HIV were in the United States. The TCR comes from a man in his late teens or twenties with HIV. The chain joins TRBV27 to TRBJ2-2; D remains unclear. The source was unsorted PBMCs, collected 1.5 years before starting antiretroviral therapy. The CDR3 region has the DNA TGTGCCAGCAGTTTAGCTAGTAGGAACGGGGAGCTGTTTTTT. This codes for CASSLASRNGELFF.